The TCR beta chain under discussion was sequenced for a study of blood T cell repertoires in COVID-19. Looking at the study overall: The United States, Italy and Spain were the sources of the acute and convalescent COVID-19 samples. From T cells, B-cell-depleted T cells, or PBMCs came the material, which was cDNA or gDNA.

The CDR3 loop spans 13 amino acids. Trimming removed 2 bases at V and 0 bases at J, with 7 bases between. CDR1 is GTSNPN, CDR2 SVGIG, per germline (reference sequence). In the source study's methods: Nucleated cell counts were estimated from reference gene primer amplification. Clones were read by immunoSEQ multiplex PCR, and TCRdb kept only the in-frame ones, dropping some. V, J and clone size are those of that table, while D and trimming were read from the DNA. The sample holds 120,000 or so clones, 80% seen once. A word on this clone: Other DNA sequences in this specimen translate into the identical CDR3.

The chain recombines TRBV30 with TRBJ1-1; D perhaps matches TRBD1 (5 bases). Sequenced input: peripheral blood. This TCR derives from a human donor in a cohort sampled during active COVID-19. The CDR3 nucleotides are TGTGCCTGGAGTCTACAGGTGAACACTGAAGCTTTCTTT. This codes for CAWSLQVNTEAFF.